This TCR beta chain stems from a study of response to subunit inactivated influenza vaccine. Broader study findings: It was suggested by the authors that few new T cells are recruited by each seasonal influenza vaccination.

Using its own MiXCR run on the RT-PCR reads, TCRdb lists one record per CDR3 protein. The profile shows almost 600,000 distinct CDR3 sequences, approximately 14% of them singletons. Note on this clonotype: Its cognate antigen is unknown.

The sequence was obtained from a man between 45 and 60 years old who received an inactivated influenza vaccine. The source material was PBMCs from blood, sampled 11 to 12 days after vaccination.

The CDR3, as DNA: TGTGCCAGCAGCTCCCCTCGGGGCAATTGGGATTCACCCCTCCACTTT. Protein: CASSSPRGNWDSPLHF. The V gene is TRBV7-1, the J gene TRBJ1-6; D possibly corresponds to TRBD1 (5 bases). TRBV7-1 is an open reading frame whose function is uncertain. The V and J ends lost 3 bases and 8 bases respectively, with 17 bases between them. The CDR3 runs to 16 residues.